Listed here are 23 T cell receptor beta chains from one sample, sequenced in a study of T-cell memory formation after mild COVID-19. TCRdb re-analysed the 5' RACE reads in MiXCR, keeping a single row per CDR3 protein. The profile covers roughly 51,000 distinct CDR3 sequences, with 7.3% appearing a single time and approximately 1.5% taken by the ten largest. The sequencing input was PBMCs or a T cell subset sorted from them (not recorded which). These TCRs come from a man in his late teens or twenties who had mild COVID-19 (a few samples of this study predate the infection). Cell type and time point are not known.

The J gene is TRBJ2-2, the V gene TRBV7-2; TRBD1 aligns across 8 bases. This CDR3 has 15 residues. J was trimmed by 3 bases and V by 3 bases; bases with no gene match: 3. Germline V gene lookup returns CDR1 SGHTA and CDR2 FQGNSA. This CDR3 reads CASSFTGGYTGELFF. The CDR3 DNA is TGTGCCAGCAGCTTCACAGGGGGGTACACCGGGGAGCTGTTTTTT.

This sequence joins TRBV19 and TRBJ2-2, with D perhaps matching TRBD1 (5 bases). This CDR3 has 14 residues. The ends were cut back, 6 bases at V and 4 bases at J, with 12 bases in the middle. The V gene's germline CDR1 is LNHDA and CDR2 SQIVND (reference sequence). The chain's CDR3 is CASSGRVRTGELFF. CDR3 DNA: TGTGCCAGTAGCGGCAGGGTACGCACCGGGGAGCTGTTTTTT.

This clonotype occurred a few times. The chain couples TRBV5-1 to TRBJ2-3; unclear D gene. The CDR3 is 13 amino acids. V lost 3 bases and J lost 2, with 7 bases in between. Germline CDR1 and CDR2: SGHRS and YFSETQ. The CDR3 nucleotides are TGCGCCAGCAGCTCCCCTACCACAGATACGCAGTATTTT. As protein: CASSSPTTDTQYF. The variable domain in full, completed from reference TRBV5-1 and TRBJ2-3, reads KAGVTQTPRYLIKTRGQQVTLSCSPISGHRSVSWYQQTPGQGLQFLFEYFSETQRNKGNFPGRFSGRQFSNSRSEMNVSTLELGDSALYLCASSSPTTDTQYFGPGTRLTVL.

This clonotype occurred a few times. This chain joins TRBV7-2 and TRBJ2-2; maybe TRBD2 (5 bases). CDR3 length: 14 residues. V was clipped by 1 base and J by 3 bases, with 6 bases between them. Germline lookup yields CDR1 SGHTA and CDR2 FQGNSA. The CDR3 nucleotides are TGTGCCAGCAGCTTAGGGGAGTACACCGGGGAGCTGTTTTTT. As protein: CASSLGEYTGELFF.

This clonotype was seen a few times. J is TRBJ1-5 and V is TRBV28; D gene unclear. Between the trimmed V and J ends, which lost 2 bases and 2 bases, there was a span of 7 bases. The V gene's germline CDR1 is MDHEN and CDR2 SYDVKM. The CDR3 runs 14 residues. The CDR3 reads CASSLISGNQPQHF. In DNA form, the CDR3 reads TGTGCCAGCAGTTTAATTTCTGGCAATCAGCCCCAGCATTTT.

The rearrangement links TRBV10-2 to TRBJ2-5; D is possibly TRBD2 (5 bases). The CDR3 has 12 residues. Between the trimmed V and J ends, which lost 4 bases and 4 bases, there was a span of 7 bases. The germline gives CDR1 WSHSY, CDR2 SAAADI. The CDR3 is CASSAGGETQYF. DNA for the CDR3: TGCGCCAGCAGTGCCGGAGGAGAGACCCAGTACTTC.

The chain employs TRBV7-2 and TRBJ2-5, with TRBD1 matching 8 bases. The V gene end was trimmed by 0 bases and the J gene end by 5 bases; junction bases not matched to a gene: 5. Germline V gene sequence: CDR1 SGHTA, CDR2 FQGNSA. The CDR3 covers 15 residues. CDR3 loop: CASSLASGGAETQYF. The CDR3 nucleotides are TGTGCCAGCAGCTTAGCATCAGGGGGCGCCGAGACCCAGTACTTC.

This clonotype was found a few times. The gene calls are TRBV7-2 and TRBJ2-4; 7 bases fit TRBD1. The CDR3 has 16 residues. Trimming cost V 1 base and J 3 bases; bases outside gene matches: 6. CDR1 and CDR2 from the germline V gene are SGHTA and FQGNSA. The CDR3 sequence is CASSLVFWDSKNIQYF. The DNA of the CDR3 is TGTGCCAGCAGCTTAGTATTTTGGGACAGCAAAAACATTCAGTACTTC.

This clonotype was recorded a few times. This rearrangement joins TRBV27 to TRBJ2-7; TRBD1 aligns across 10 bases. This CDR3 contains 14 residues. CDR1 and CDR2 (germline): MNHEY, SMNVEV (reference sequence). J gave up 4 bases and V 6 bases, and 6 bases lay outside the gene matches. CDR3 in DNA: TGTGCCAGCAGGCCGGGACAGGGGACGTACGAGCAGTACGTC. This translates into CASRPGQGTYEQYV.

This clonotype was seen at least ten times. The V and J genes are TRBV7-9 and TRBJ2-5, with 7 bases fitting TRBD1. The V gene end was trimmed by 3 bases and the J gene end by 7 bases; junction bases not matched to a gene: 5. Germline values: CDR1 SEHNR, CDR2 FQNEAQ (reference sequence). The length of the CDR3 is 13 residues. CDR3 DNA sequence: TGTGCCAGCAGCTTCGAGGGGGCGGGGACCCAGTACTTC. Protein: CASSFEGAGTQYF.

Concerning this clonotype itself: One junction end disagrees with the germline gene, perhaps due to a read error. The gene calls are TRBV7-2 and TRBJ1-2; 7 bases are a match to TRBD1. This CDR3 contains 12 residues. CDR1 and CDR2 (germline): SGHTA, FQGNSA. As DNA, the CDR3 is TGTGCCAGCAGCTTAGCCGGACAGGTCCTACGATTC. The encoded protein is CASSLAGQVLRF.

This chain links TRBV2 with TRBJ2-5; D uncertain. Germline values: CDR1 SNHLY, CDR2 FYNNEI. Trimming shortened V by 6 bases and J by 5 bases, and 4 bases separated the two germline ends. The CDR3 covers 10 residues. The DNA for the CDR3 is TGTGCCAGCAGCCGGGAGACCCAGTACTTC. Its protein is CASSRETQYF.

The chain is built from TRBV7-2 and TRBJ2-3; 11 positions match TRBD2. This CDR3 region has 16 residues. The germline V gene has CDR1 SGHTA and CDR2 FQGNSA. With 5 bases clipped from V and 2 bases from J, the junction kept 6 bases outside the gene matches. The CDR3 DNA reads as TGTGCCAGCAGCCTGACTAGCGGGGATCTCACAGATACGCAGTATTTT. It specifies CASSLTSGDLTDTQYF.

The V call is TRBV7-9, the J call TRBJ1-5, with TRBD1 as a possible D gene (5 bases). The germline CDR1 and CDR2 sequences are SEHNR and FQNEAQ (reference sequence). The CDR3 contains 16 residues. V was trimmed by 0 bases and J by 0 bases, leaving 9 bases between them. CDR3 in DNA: TGTGCCAGCAGCTTAGCGGGGCGTTATAGCAATCAGCCCCAGCATTTT. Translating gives CASSLAGRYSNQPQHF. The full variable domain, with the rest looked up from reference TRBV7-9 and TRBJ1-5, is DTGVSQNPRHKITKRGQNVTFRCDPISEHNRLYWYRQTLGQGPEFLTYFQNEAQLEKSRLLSDRFSAERPKGSFSTLEIQRTEQGDSAMYLCASSLAGRYSNQPQHFGDGTRLSIL.

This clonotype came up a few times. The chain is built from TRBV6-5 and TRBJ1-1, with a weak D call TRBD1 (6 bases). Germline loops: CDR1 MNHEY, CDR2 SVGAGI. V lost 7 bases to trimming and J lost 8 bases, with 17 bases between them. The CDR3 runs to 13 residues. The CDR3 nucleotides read TGTGCCAGCACCCCGCCCTCCCAGGGGGAAGCTTTCTTT. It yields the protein CASTPPSQGEAFF.

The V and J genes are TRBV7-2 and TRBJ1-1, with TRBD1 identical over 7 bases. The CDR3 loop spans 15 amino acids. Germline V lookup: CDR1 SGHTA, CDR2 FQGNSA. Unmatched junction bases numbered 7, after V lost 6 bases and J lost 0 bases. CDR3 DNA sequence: TGTGCCAGCAGATACCTGGGACAGATGAACACTGAAGCTTTCTTT. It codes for CASRYLGQMNTEAFF. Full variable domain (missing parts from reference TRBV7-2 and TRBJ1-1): GAGVSQSPSNKVTEKGKDVELRCDPISGHTALYWYRQSLGQGLEFLIYFQGNSAPDKSGLPSDRFSAERTGGSVSTLTIQRTQQEDSAVYLCASRYLGQMNTEAFFGQGTRLTVV.

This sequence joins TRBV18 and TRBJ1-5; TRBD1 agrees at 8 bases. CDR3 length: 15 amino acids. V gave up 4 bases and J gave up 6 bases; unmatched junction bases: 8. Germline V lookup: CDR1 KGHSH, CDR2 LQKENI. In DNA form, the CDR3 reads TGTGCCAGCTCACTGGGACAGGCCTCAAGTCAGCCCCAGCATTTT. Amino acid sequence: CASSLGQASSQPQHF.

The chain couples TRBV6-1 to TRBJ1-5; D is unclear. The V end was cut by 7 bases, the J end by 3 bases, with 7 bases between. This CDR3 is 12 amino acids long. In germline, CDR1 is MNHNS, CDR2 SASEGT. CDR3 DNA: TGTGCCAGCACCAGTGCCAATCAGCCCCAGCATTTT. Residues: CASTSANQPQHF.

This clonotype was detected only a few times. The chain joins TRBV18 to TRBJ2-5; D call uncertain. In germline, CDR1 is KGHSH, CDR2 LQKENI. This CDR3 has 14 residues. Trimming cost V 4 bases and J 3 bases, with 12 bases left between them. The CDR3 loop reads CASSRMPVEETQYF. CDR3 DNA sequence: TGTGCCAGCTCACGAATGCCGGTGGAAGAGACCCAGTACTTC.

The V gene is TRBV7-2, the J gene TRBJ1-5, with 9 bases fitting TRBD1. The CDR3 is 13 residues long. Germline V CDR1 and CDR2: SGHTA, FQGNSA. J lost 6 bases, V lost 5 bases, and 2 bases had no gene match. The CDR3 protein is CASSRDRVQPQHF. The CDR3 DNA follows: TGTGCCAGCAGCCGGGACAGGGTTCAGCCCCAGCATTTT.

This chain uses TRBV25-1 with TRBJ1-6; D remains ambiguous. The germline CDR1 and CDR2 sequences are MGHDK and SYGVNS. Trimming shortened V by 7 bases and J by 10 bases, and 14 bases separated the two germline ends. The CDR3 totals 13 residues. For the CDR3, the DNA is TGTGCCAGCATGGGGTCTTGGCGGTCACCCCTCCACTTT. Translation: CASMGSWRSPLHF.

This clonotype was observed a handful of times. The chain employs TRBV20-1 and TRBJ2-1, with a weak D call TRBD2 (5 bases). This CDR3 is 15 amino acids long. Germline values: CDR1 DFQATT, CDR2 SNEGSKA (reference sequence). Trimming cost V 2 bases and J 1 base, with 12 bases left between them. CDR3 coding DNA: TGCAGTGCTAGACTAGCAACGAAGTCCTACAATGAGCAGTTCTTC. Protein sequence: CSARLATKSYNEQFF.

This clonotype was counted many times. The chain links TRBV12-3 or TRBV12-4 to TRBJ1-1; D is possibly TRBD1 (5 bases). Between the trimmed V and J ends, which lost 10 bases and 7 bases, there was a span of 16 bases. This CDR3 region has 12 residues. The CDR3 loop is CATTSLGVEAFF. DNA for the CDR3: TGTGCCACAACATCGTTGGGGGTTGAAGCTTTCTTT.